This T cell receptor beta chain was recorded in a study of identical twins. A universal primer site was created by template switching, with the cDNA bearing unique molecular identifiers. TCRdb re-analysed the 5' RACE reads in MiXCR, keeping a single row per CDR3 protein. The table lists around 500,000 distinct CDR3 sequences, 14% of them singletons. This clonotype showed up many times. Antigen specificity is unknown. Study-wide findings and caveats: Twin pairs had excess sharing that was weaker in beta out-of-frame sequences.

Germline CDR1 and CDR2: SQVTM and ANQGSEA. V was trimmed by 7 bases and J by 5 bases, leaving 10 bases between them. The CDR3 is 11 amino acids. The same specimen was also included in a second study, on yellow fever vaccine responses in identical twins.

The rearrangement uses TRBV29-1 and TRBJ2-3; D gene unclear. This TCR was sampled from a woman between 18 and 29 years old in good health. Material for sequencing was CD4+ T cells sorted from blood. Written as DNA, the CDR3 is TGCAGCGGGTCTTTGGAAGATACGCAGTATTTT. Translated: CSGSLEDTQYF.